This entry describes one TCR beta chain. This entry belongs to a study of blood T cell repertoires in COVID-19. Across the whole study: T cells, B-cell-depleted T cells, or PBMCs supplied cDNA or gDNA.

Per germline, CDR1 LNHDA and CDR2 SQIVND (reference sequence). V was pared by 5 bases and J by 4 bases, with 11 bases between. This CDR3 spans 13 amino acids. In the original processing: Nucleated cell number was recorded as an estimate derived from reference gene primer amplification. The protocol was immunoSEQ multiplex PCR, while the TCRdb copy is restricted to in-frame clones and leaves out a portion. D and trimming were read from the DNA, whereas the V and J calls and clone size are those reported in that table. This sample has 200,000 to 300,000 clones; roughly 80% occur once, and the top ten carry about 6.3%.

This receptor was taken from a woman aged 55-69 years with active or convalescent COVID-19. The V gene is TRBV19, the J gene TRBJ1-2; D might be TRBD1 (6 bases). Input material: peripheral blood. The CDR3 reads CASSDRDTYGYTF. CDR3 bases: TGTGCCAGTAGTGACCGGGACACCTATGGCTACACCTTC.